This T cell receptor (beta chain) was sequenced during a study of CD8 T cells in ankylosing spondylitis. General observations from the study: Disease-linked clones were found to be CD8+ and relatively rare in peripheral blood. Blood of patients with ankylosing spondylitis appeared to be characterized by a TCR beta motif of about eight highly homologous variants.

This clonotype has just a few counts. Its antigen remains unidentified. The length of the CDR3 is 13 residues. V was cut by 7 bases and J by 8 bases, with 14 bases left in between. Making the TCR beta libraries involved quantitative 5'-RACE with molecular barcodes. Using its own MiXCR run on the 5' RACE reads, TCRdb lists one record per CDR3 protein. This table holds tens of thousands of distinct CDR3 sequences, 16% found once. This chain joins TRBV12-3 or TRBV12-4 and TRBJ2-2; D might be TRBD2 (5 bases). This receptor was taken from a male donor with ankylosing spondylitis or in good health (not recorded which). Sample: blood. CDR3 in DNA: TGTGCCAGCAACGGGCTAGCACCGGGGGAGCTGTTTTTT. Protein sequence: CASNGLAPGELFF.